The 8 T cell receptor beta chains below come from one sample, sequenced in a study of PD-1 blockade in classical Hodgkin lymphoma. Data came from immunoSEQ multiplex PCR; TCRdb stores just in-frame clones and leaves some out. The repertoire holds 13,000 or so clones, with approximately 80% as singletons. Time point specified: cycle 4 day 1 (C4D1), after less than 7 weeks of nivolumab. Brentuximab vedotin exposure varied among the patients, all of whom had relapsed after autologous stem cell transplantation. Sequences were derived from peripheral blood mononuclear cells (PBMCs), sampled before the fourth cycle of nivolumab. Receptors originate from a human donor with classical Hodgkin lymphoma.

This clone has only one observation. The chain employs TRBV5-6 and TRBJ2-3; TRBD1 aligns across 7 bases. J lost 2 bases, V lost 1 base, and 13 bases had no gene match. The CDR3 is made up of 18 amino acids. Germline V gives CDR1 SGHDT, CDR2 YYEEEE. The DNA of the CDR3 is TGTGCCAGCAGCTTGTTTAGCGTTGTGGGACAGCTCACAGATACGCAGTATTTT. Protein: CASSLFSVVGQLTDTQYF.

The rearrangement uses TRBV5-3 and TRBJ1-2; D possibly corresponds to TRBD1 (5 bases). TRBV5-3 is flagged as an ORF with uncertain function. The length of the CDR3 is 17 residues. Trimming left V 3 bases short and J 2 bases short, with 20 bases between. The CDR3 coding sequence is TGTGCCAGAAGCTGCCTTTTGACCCGCCGGGGGAACTATGGCTACACCTTC. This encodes CARSCLLTRRGNYGYTF.

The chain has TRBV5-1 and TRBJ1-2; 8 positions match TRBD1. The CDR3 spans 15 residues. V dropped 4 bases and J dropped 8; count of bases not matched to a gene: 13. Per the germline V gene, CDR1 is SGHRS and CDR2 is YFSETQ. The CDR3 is CASSAEAGGPRGYTF. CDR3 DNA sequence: TGCGCCAGCAGCGCCGAGGCAGGGGGCCCTCGGGGCTACACCTTC. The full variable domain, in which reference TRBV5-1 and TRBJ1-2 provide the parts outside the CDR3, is KAGVTQTPRYLIKTRGQQVTLSCSPISGHRSVSWYQQTPGQGLQFLFEYFSETQRNKGNFPGRFSGRQFSNSRSEMNVSTLELGDSALYLCASSAEAGGPRGYTFGSGTRLTVV.

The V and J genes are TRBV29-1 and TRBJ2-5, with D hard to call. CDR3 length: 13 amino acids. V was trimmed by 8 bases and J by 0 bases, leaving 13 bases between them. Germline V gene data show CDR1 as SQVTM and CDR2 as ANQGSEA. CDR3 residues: CSSAGYHQETQYF. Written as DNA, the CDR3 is TGCAGCTCCGCCGGATATCACCAAGAGACCCAGTACTTC.

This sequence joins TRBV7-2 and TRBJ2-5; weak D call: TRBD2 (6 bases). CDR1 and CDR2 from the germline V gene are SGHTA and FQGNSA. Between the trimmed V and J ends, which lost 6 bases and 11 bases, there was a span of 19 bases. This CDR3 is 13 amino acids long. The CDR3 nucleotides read TGTGCCAGCAGACTTACCGCGACCCGGGAGCAGTACTTC. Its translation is CASRLTATREQYF.

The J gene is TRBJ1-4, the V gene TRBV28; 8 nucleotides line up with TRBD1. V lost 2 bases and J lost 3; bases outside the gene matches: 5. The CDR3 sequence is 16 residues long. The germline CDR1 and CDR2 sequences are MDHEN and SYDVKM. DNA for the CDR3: TGTGCCAGCAGTTTAACCCAGGGGGCGGCTAATGAAAAACTGTTTTTT. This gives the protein CASSLTQGAANEKLFF.

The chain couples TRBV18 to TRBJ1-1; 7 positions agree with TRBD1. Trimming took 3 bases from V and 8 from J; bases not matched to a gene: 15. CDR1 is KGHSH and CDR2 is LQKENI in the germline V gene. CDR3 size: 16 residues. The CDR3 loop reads CASSPDRERGMHEAFF. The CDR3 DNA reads TGTGCCAGCTCACCCGACAGGGAAAGAGGGATGCACGAAGCTTTCTTT.

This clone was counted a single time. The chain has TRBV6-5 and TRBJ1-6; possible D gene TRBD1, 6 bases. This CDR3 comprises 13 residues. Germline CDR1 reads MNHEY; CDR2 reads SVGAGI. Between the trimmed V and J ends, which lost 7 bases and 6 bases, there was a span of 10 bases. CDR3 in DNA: TGTGCCAGCACCGGACAGACTAATTCACCCCTCCACTTT. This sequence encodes CASTGQTNSPLHF.